A selection of T cell receptor beta chains follows, all from one sample in a study of blood T cell repertoires in COVID-19. Sequencing was performed with immunoSEQ multiplex PCR; in TCRdb, only in-frame clones are kept and a portion is missing. The sample has 35,000 to 55,000 clones, about 87% seen once; the top ten hold approximately 5.1%. The sequenced sample was peripheral blood. All receptors derive from a human donor in a cohort sampled during active COVID-19. Each CDR3 is given without its conserved first and last residue.

TRBJ2-1 TRBV9 ASSVSQLAGVYNEQF
TRBJ2-5 TRBV21-1 ASSSRGLAGHQETQY
TRBJ2-5 TRBV15 ATNNRPSETQY
TRBJ2-7 TRBV6-5 ASTNSGYYEQY
TRBJ1-6 TRBV28 ASSPFPHSTSSSYNSPLH
TRBJ2-5 TRBV7-9 ASSLGSGVRETQY
TRBJ1-6 TRBV5-4 ASSLDSGGRGPSPLH
TRBJ2-7 TRBV27 ASSRTGGGSYEQY
TRBJ2-7 TRBV18 ASSLSGRNSYEQY
TRBJ2-2 TRBV5-4 ASSLRAGGLPGELF
TRBJ1-4 TRBV28 ASSPDTFRGLF
TRBJ2-7 TRBV11-3 ASSHSGGQY
TRBJ1-2 TRBV28 ASRLLGGYGYT
TRBJ2-5 TRBV18 ASSPKDKVGSFETQY
TRBJ2-1 TRBV4-1 ASSQDHRVHEQF
TRBJ2-2 TRBV5-1 ASSLGQKTGELF
TRBJ2-1 TRBV10-3 AISAGHYSSYNEQF
TRBJ1-2 TRBV25-1 ASAGTGGGYT
TRBJ2-3 TRBV7-8 ASSLAPDTQY